This TCR beta chain was sequenced during a study of brain T cells in children with intractable seizures. Germline trimming cut 4 bases from V and 8 bases from J; bases unmatched to any gene: 17. This CDR3 has 17 amino acids. The germline gives CDR1 MNHEY, CDR2 SMNVEV (reference sequence). Time point defined: blood from clinic visit 5 months post-surgery; TSC patient then seizure free. This clone was seen just once. Measured with immunoSEQ multiplex PCR; TCRdb has only the in-frame clones, and not every one. The sample shows about 340,000 clones, about 93% of them seen only once. V gene TRBV27 combines with J gene TRBJ2-1; 7 nucleotides match TRBD2. Source: peripheral blood, taken 5 to 6 months after surgery. The sequence derives from a boy under two years old with tuberous sclerosis and intractable seizures. As DNA, the CDR3 is TGTGCCAGCAGTTCCGATTTCTGGGCGGGAGTGAGCGATGAGCAGTTCTTC. Amino acid sequence: CASSSDFWAGVSDEQFF.